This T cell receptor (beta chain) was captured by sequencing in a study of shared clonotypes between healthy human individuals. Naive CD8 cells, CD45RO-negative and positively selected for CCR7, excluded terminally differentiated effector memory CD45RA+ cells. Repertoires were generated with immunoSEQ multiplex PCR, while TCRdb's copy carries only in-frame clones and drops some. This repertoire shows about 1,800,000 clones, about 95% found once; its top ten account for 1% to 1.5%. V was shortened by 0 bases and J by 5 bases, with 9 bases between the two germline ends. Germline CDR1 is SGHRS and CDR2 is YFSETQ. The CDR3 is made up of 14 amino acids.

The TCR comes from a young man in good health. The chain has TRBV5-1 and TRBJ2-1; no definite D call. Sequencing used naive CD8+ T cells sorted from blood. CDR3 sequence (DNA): TGCGCCAGCAGCTTGGATCCAGGAAACAATGAGCAGTTCTTC. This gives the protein CASSLDPGNNEQFF.